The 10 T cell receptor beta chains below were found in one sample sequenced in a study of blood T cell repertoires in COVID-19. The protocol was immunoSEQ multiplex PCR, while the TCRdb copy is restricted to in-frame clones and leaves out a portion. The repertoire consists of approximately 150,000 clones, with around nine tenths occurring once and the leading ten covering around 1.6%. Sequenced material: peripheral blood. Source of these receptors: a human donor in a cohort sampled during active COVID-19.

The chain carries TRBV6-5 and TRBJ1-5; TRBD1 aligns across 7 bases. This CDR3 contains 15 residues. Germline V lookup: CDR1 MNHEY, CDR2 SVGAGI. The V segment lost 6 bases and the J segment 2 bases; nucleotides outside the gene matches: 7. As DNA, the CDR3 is TGTGCCAGCAGCTCTGACAGGGATGGCAATCAGCCCCAGCATTTT. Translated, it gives CASSSDRDGNQPQHF.

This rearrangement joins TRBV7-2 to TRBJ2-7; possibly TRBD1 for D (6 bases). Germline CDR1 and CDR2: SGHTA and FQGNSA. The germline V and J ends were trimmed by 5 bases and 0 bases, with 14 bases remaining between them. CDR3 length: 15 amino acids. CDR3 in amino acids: CASSLTGLTSYEQYF. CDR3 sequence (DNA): TGTGCCAGCAGCCTGACAGGCCTAACCTCCTACGAGCAGTACTTC.

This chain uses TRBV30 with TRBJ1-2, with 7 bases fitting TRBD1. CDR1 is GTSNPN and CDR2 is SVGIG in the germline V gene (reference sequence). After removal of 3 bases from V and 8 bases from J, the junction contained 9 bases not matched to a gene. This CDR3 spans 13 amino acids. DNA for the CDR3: TGTGCCTGGAGCCCTGGACAGGAAACAGGCTACACCTTC. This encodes CAWSPGQETGYTF.

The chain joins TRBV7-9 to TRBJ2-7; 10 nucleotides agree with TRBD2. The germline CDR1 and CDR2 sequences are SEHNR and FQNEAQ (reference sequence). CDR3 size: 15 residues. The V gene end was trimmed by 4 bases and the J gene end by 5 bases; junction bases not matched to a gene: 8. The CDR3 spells CASSYSGGPPDEQYF. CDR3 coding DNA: TGTGCCAGCAGCTATAGCGGGGGGCCCCCCGACGAGCAGTACTTC.

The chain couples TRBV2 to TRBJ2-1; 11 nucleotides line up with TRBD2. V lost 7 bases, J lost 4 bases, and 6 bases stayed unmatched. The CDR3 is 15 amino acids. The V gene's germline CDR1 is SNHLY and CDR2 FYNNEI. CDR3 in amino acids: CASTPGLAAYNEQFF. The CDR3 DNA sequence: TGTGCCAGCACTCCGGGACTAGCGGCATACAATGAGCAGTTCTTC.

The CDR3 DNA reads as TGTGCCAGCAGCTATCGCGCCGGGACAGGGACCGAAAAACTGTTTTTT. Its translation is CASSYRAGTGTEKLFF. V is TRBV5-6 and J is TRBJ1-4; 9 bases align to TRBD1. CDR3 length: 16 residues. V shed 3 bases, J shed 8 bases, and the junction held 11 bases outside the gene matches. Germline CDR1 reads SGHDT; CDR2 reads YYEEEE.

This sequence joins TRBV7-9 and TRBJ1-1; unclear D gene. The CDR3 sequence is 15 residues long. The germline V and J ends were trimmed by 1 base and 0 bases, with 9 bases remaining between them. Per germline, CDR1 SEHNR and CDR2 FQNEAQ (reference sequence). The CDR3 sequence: CASSLGTDMNTEAFF. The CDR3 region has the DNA TGTGCCAGCAGCTTAGGAACCGACATGAACACTGAAGCTTTCTTT.

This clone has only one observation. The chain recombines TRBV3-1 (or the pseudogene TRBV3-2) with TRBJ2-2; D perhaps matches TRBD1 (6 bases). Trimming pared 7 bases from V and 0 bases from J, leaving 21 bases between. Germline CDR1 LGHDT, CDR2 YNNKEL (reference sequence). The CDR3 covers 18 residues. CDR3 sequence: CASNTGTPRFTNTGELFF. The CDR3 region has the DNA TGTGCCAGCAACACAGGGACGCCCCGTTTTACGAACACCGGGGAGCTGTTTTTT.

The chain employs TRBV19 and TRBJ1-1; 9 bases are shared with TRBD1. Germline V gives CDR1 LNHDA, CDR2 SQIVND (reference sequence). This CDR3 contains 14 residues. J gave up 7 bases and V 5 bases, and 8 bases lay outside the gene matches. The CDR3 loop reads CASSDGTGFDEAFF. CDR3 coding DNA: TGTGCCAGTAGTGACGGGACAGGGTTTGATGAAGCTTTCTTT.

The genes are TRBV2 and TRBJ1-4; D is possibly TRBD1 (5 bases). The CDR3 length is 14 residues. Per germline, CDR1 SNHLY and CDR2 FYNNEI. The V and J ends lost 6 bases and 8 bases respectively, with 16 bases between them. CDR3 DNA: TGTGCCAGCAGAGCCTCGGAGGGGCGAGAAAAACTGTTTTTT. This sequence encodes CASRASEGREKLFF.